What follows are 16 T cell receptor beta chains derived from one specimen sequenced in a study of cytomegalovirus exposure and HLA in healthy donors. Amplification used 60 Vbeta primers and 13 Jbeta primers. Data came from immunoSEQ multiplex PCR; TCRdb stores just in-frame clones and leaves some out. The sample yields hundreds of thousands of clones, 72% seen once. The source material was PBMCs. The receptors originated from a female donor in good health and CMV-seronegative.

The J gene is TRBJ1-5, the V gene TRBV7-9, with TRBD1 matching 7 bases. V shed 3 bases and J 3 bases; nucleotides not matched to a gene: 2. Germline assignment: CDR1 SEHNR and CDR2 FQNEAQ (reference sequence). CDR3 size: 14 residues. The CDR3 here is CASSFGTDNQPQHF. DNA of the CDR3: TGTGCCAGCAGCTTTGGGACAGACAATCAGCCCCAGCATTTT.

This clone was recorded a few times. The chain carries TRBV25-1 and TRBJ1-3, with a tentative D call TRBD1 (6 bases). V lost 4 bases and J lost 8, with 12 bases in between. The CDR3 totals 13 residues. Germline V gene sequence: CDR1 MGHDK, CDR2 SYGVNS. DNA of the CDR3: TGTGCCAGCAGTGGTAGGGGGTTGCACACCATATATTTT. Residues: CASSGRGLHTIYF.

This chain connects TRBV6-1 to TRBJ2-7; TRBD2 matches 10 bases. This CDR3 has 15 residues. Germline V CDR1 and CDR2: MNHNS, SASEGT. The junction had 11 bases not matched to a gene; V was cut back by 6 bases and J by 6 bases. CDR3 coding DNA: TGTGCCAGCAGGAATCTAGCGGGAGTACTTCGCGAGCAGTACTTC. This gives the protein CASRNLAGVLREQYF.

Details on this clone: Other DNA sequences in the sample encode the same CDR3. V usage is TRBV28 and J usage is TRBJ1-6, with D perhaps TRBD1 (6 bases). Between the trimmed V and J ends, which lost 7 bases and 7 bases, there was a span of 17 bases. Germline values: CDR1 MDHEN, CDR2 SYDVKM. The CDR3 runs to 15 residues. CDR3 amino acids: CASTLRDTRNSPLHF. CDR3 bases: TGTGCCAGCACTCTCCGGGACACCAGGAATTCACCCCTCCACTTT.

This chain joins TRBV18 and TRBJ1-1; tentative D call: TRBD1 (5 bases). CDR3 size: 13 residues. Germline assignment: CDR1 KGHSH and CDR2 LQKENI. V gave up 4 bases and J gave up 1 base, with 7 bases separating them. This chain's CDR3 is CASSLQGNTEAFF. CDR3 nucleotide sequence: TGTGCCAGCTCACTCCAGGGGAACACTGAAGCTTTCTTT.

The chain carries TRBV19 and TRBJ1-1; 8 bases are shared with TRBD1. Germline-derived CDR1 and CDR2 are LNHDA and SQIVND (reference sequence). Trimming cost V 5 bases and J 1 base; bases outside gene matches: 9. The CDR3 has 16 residues. CDR3 in amino acids: CASSSPSQGGNTEAFF. The CDR3 nucleotides are TGTGCCAGTAGTTCGCCCTCACAGGGGGGGAACACTGAAGCTTTCTTT.

The chain combines TRBV28 with TRBJ2-7; 9 bases fit TRBD1. Looked up from germline, CDR1 is MDHEN and CDR2 is SYDVKM. V lost 2 bases, J lost 0 bases, and 2 bases stayed unmatched. The CDR3 is made up of 15 amino acids. DNA for the CDR3: TGTGCCAGCAGTTTAGGGACAGGGAGCTCCTACGAGCAGTACTTC. This translates into CASSLGTGSSYEQYF. The entire variable domain, with the rest obtained from reference TRBV28 and TRBJ2-7, is as follows: DVKVTQSSRYLVKRTGEKVFLECVQDMDHENMFWYRQDPGLGLRLIYFSYDVKMKEKGDIPEGYSVSREKKERFSLILESASTNQTSMYLCASSLGTGSSYEQYFGPGTRLTVT.

V and J are TRBV5-1 and TRBJ2-5; D call uncertain. The better agreement between TRBJ2-7 and the DNA end casts doubt on the J call. Germline assignment: CDR1 SGHRS and CDR2 YFSETQ. The CDR3 is 14 residues long. Written as DNA, the CDR3 is TGCGCCAGCAGCTTCGAATTTGGGCCCTACGAGCAGTACTTC. Its protein is CASSFEFGPYEQYF.

The V and J genes are TRBV7-8 and TRBJ1-5; D is unclear. With 1 base removed from V and 4 bases from J, the gap between germline ends came to 5 bases. CDR1 and CDR2 from the germline V gene are SGHVS and FQNEAQ. The CDR3 spans 13 residues. The CDR3 DNA reads TGTGCCAGCAGCTTAGGAGAGAATCAGCCCCAGCATTTT. Its translation: CASSLGENQPQHF. Supplemented by reference TRBV7-8 and TRBJ1-5, the full variable domain reads GAGVSQSPRYKVAKRGQDVALRCDPISGHVSLFWYQQALGQGPEFLTYFQNEAQLDKSGLPSDRFFAERPEGSVSTLKIQRTQQEDSAVYLCASSLGENQPQHFGDGTRLSIL.

V is TRBV11-2 and J is TRBJ1-2, with TRBD1 matching 7 bases. The CDR3 is made up of 12 amino acids. V was clipped by 3 bases and J by 8 bases; unmatched bases: 3. Germline V gives CDR1 SGHAT, CDR2 FQNNGV. The CDR3 is CASSFGTAGYTF. CDR3 nucleotide sequence: TGTGCCAGCAGCTTTGGGACAGCAGGCTACACCTTC.

The rearrangement links TRBV27 to TRBJ1-3, with 9 bases lining up with TRBD1. This CDR3 contains 21 residues. With 0 bases clipped from V and 6 bases from J, the junction kept 21 bases outside the gene matches. From germline, CDR1 is MNHEY and CDR2 SMNVEV (reference sequence). The CDR3 DNA follows: TGTGCCAGCAGTTTATCGGCCAACTTCTTATCGGGACAGGGAGAGGAAAACACCATATATTTT. Its protein product is CASSLSANFLSGQGEENTIYF.

This chain connects TRBV11-2 to TRBJ1-4, with D possibly TRBD1 on 6 matching bases. This CDR3 is built from 14 residues. In germline, CDR1 is SGHAT, CDR2 FQNNGV. Trimming cost V 6 bases and J 4 bases, with 12 bases left between them. The CDR3 DNA sequence: TGTGCCAGCAGTACCGACAGGCTTAATGAAAAACTGTTTTTT. Translated: CASSTDRLNEKLFF.

This sequence joins TRBV5-8 and TRBJ2-5, with TRBD2 as a possible D gene (6 bases). The J call may be in error: the DNA end matches TRBJ2-7 better. The CDR3 sequence is 15 residues long. CDR1 SGHTS and CDR2 YDEGEE come from the germline V gene. CDR3 in amino acids: CASSRTGPRDYEQYF. In DNA, the CDR3 is TGTGCCAGCAGCCGTACCGGGCCGCGGGACTACGAGCAGTACTTC.

This sequence joins TRBV4-1 and TRBJ1-1, with 7 positions matching TRBD1. V trimming: 5 bases; J trimming: 8 bases; junction bases outside the gene matches: 11. In germline, CDR1 is MGHRA, CDR2 YSYEKL. This CDR3 region has 14 residues. DNA for the CDR3: TGCGCCAGCAGCTACGCTAGGGTGACAGGGGAAGCTTTCTTT. Amino acids: CASSYARVTGEAFF.

The chain couples TRBV6-5 to TRBJ1-3; 7 bases are shared with TRBD1. With V trimmed by 6 bases and J by 4 bases, 3 bases remained unmatched. Germline loops: CDR1 MNHEY, CDR2 SVGAGI. CDR3 size: 13 residues. CDR3 region: CASRDRMGNTIYF. CDR3 DNA sequence: TGTGCCAGCAGGGACAGGATGGGAAACACCATATATTTT.

The rearrangement links TRBV6-1 to TRBJ2-7; 9 bases are shared with TRBD1. The CDR3 covers 14 residues. Germline V gene data show CDR1 as MNHNS and CDR2 as SASEGT. Unmatched junction bases numbered 4, after V lost 6 bases and J lost 1 base. CDR3 sequence reads: CASRPGTGSYEQYF. CDR3 bases: TGTGCCAGCAGGCCCGGGACAGGGTCCTACGAGCAGTACTTC.